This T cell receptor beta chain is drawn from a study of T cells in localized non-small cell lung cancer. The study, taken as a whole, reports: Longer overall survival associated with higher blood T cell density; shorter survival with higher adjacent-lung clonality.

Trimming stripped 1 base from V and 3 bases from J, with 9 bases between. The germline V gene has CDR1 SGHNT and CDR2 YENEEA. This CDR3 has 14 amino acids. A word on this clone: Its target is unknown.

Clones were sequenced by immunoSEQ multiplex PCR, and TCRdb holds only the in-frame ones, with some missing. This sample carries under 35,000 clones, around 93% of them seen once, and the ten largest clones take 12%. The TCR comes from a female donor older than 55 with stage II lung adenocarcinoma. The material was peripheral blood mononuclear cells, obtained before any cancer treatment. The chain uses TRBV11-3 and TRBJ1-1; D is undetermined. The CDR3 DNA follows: TGTGCCAGCAGCTTAGGAGGACTCCACACTGAAGCTTTCTTT. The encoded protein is CASSLGGLHTEAFF. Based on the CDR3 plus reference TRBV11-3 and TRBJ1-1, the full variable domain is EAGVVQSPRYKIIEKKQPVAFWCNPISGHNTLYWYLQNLGQGPELLIRYENEEAVDDSQLPKDRFSAERLKGVDSTLKIQPAELGDSAVYLCASSLGGLHTEAFFGQGTRLTVV.